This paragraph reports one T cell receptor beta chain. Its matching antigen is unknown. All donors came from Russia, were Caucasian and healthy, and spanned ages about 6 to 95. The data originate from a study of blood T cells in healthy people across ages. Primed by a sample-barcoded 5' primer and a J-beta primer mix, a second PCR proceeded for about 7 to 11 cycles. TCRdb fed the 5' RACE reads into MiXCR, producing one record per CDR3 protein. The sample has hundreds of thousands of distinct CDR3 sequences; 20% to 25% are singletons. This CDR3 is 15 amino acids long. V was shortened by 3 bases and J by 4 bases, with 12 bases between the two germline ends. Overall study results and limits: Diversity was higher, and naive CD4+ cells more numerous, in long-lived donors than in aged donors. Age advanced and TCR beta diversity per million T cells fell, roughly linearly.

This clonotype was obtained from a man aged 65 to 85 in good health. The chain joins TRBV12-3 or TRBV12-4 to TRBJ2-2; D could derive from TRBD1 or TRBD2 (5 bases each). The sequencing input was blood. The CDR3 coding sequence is TGTGCCAGCAGTTTTGGGGGATCGGTCACCGGGGAGCTGTTTTTT. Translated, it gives CASSFGGSVTGELFF.